Presented here are 17 T cell receptor beta chains from one specimen sequenced in a study of blood T cell repertoires in COVID-19. The table came from immunoSEQ multiplex PCR; TCRdb's copy has only in-frame clones and leaves some out. The sample carries approximately 210,000 clones, around four fifths recorded once. Specimen: peripheral blood. These receptors all come from a human donor in a cohort sampled during active COVID-19.

The chain recombines TRBV19 with TRBJ2-5; 14 bases line up with TRBD2. J was trimmed by 0 bases and V by 6 bases; bases with no gene match: 3. The germline gives CDR1 LNHDA, CDR2 SQIVND (reference sequence). The CDR3 contains 16 residues. CDR3 in amino acids: CASRPGLAGDQETQYF. The CDR3 DNA sequence: TGTGCCAGTAGGCCGGGACTAGCGGGGGACCAAGAGACCCAGTACTTC.

As regards this clone: In the same sample, other DNA sequences code for this CDR3. V gene TRBV6-5 combines with J gene TRBJ1-1, with a possible D match to TRBD1 (6 bases). Trimming removed 6 bases from V and 1 base from J, with 9 bases in between. This CDR3 is 13 amino acids long. The V gene's germline CDR1 is MNHEY and CDR2 SVGAGI. The CDR3 DNA reads TGTGCCAGCAGCTGGGGACAGAACACTGAAGCTTTCTTT. Residues: CASSWGQNTEAFF.

The rearrangement joins TRBV27 to TRBJ1-6; 8 bases are shared with TRBD1. Germline V lookup: CDR1 MNHEY, CDR2 SMNVEV (reference sequence). The CDR3 is 17 amino acids. Trimming at V came to 3 bases and at J to 7 bases, leaving 11 bases not matched to a gene. This CDR3 is CASSLESFWTGNSPLHF. DNA for the CDR3: TGTGCCAGCAGTTTGGAATCGTTTTGGACAGGGAATTCACCCCTCCACTTT.

The V call is TRBV5-1, the J call TRBJ2-3; D perhaps matches TRBD1 (6 bases). Germline CDR1 is SGHRS and CDR2 is YFSETQ. Trimming took 3 bases from V and 2 from J, leaving 13 bases between them. The CDR3 sequence is 15 residues long. CDR3 residues: CASSSSGTYTDTQYF. In nucleotides, the CDR3 is TGCGCCAGCAGCTCCTCCGGGACATACACAGATACGCAGTATTTT.

V is TRBV5-1 and J is TRBJ2-3, with TRBD1 identical over 7 bases. Germline loops: CDR1 SGHRS, CDR2 YFSETQ. Trimming cost V 4 bases and J 0 bases; bases outside gene matches: 5. The length of the CDR3 is 15 residues. CDR3: CASSPEQGSTDTQYF. For the CDR3, the DNA is TGCGCCAGCAGCCCCGAACAGGGGAGCACAGATACGCAGTATTTT.

This chain joins TRBV19 and TRBJ1-3, with TRBD1 matching 8 bases. This CDR3 has 15 residues. CDR1 LNHDA and CDR2 SQIVND come from the germline V gene (reference sequence). The V gene end was trimmed by 10 bases and the J gene end by 4 bases; junction bases not matched to a gene: 12. The CDR3 loop reads CATWTGPFSGNTIYF. The CDR3, as DNA: TGTGCCACTTGGACAGGGCCCTTCTCGGGAAACACCATATATTTT.

CDR3 sequence: CASSYHRETSGNTIYF. The CDR3 region has the DNA TGTGCCAGTAGCTATCACAGGGAGACCTCTGGAAACACCATATATTTT. The chain joins TRBV19 to TRBJ1-3; tentative D call: TRBD1 (6 bases). Trimming shortened V by 6 bases and J by 0 bases, and 15 bases separated the two germline ends. Germline CDR1 and CDR2: LNHDA and SQIVND (reference sequence). The CDR3 contains 16 residues.

This clone has a handful of counts. V is TRBV5-8 and J is TRBJ2-5, with 8 positions matching TRBD1. The length of the CDR3 is 18 residues. The V gene end was trimmed by 0 bases and the J gene end by 2 bases; junction bases not matched to a gene: 12. Germline V gives CDR1 SGHTS, CDR2 YDEGEE. The DNA of the CDR3 is TGTGCCAGCAGCTTGGTGGTGACGGGGCAGGGGGCTCAAGAGACCCAGTACTTC. It is translated as CASSLVVTGQGAQETQYF.

This clone was counted once. The genes are TRBV19 and TRBJ1-1; D unclear. Germline V gene sequence: CDR1 LNHDA, CDR2 SQIVND (reference sequence). This CDR3 contains 13 residues. V was clipped by 4 bases and J by 0 bases, with 6 bases between them. Here the CDR3 DNA reads TGTGCCAGTAGTACCACAGTGAACACTGAAGCTTTCTTT. Protein product: CASSTTVNTEAFF.

The rearrangement joins TRBV6-5 to TRBJ1-1, with TRBD1 matching 9 bases. V dropped 6 bases and J dropped 11; count of bases not matched to a gene: 16. The CDR3 has 15 amino acids. CDR1 and CDR2 (germline): MNHEY, SVGAGI. CDR3: CASSSPGQGEPRAFF. DNA of the CDR3: TGTGCCAGCAGCTCCCCGGGACAGGGAGAACCCCGGGCTTTCTTT.

The chain combines TRBV27 with TRBJ2-7, with 8 bases lining up with TRBD1. Germline CDR1 MNHEY, CDR2 SMNVEV (reference sequence). This CDR3 contains 15 residues. V shed 2 bases, J shed 3 bases, and the junction held 6 bases outside the gene matches. CDR3 protein: CASSLHRGLGYEQYV. CDR3 coding DNA: TGTGCCAGCAGTTTACACAGGGGGTTAGGCTACGAGCAGTACGTC.

This chain connects TRBV5-6 to TRBJ2-7; TRBD1 aligns across 8 bases. The germline gives CDR1 SGHDT, CDR2 YYEEEE. V shed 3 bases, J shed 6 bases, and the junction held 17 bases outside the gene matches. The CDR3 runs to 17 residues. The DNA of the CDR3 is TGTGCCAGCAGCTCGTTGGACAGGGACCGGTCCTGGGGCGAGCAGTACGTC. This sequence encodes CASSSLDRDRSWGEQYV.

A remark on this clone: Within the sample, other DNA sequences also encode this same CDR3. The V gene is TRBV30, the J gene TRBJ1-5; maybe TRBD1 (5 bases). Germline assignment: CDR1 GTSNPN and CDR2 SVGIG (reference sequence). V lost 2 bases and J 2 bases, leaving 7 bases between the germline ends. This CDR3 has 13 amino acids. The CDR3, as DNA: TGTGCCTGGAGTACAGGAGGCAATCAGCCCCAGCATTTT. This encodes CAWSTGGNQPQHF. The complete variable domain, with remaining parts taken from reference TRBV30 and TRBJ1-5, reads SQTIHQWPATLVQPVGSPLSLECTVEGTSNPNLYWYRQAAGRGLQLLFYSVGIGQISSEVPQNLSASRPQDRQFILSSKKLLLSDSGFYLCAWSTGGNQPQHFGDGTRLSIL.

The chain carries TRBV30 and TRBJ2-2; TRBD2 matches 11 bases. This CDR3 comprises 15 residues. V lost 4 bases, J lost 1 base, and 2 bases stayed unmatched. CDR1 and CDR2 from the germline V gene are GTSNPN and SVGIG (reference sequence). The CDR3 coding sequence is TGTGCCTGGATGGGACTAGCGGAGAACACCGGGGAGCTGTTTTTT. Its protein product is CAWMGLAENTGELFF.

The chain combines TRBV28 with TRBJ2-1, with 9 bases lining up with TRBD2. This CDR3 has 19 amino acids. The ends lost 4 bases at V and 5 bases at J; junction bases unmatched: 18. Germline CDR1 and CDR2: MDHEN and SYDVKM. CDR3 coding DNA: TGTGCCAGCAGTTCTGCTCTCATGGGGCGGGAGGGTGGCGACAATGAGCAGTTCTTC. This gives the protein CASSSALMGREGGDNEQFF.

With regard to this clone: Given a far larger clone just one base away, this is likely a sequencing read error. The rearrangement joins TRBV7-3 to TRBJ1-1; a possible D gene is TRBD1 (6 bases). Looked up from germline, CDR1 is SGHTA and CDR2 is FQGTGA. The CDR3 has 13 residues. V lost 4 bases, J lost 1 base, and 7 bases lay in between. The CDR3 spells CASSSQGNTEAFF. The CDR3 region has the DNA TGTGCCAGCAGCTCACAGGGGAACACTGAAGCTTTCTTT.

The genes are TRBV29-1 and TRBJ1-3, with D perhaps matching TRBD1 (6 bases). V gave up 6 bases and J gave up 7 bases, with 13 bases separating them. The CDR3 totals 12 residues. Per the germline V gene, CDR1 is SQVTM and CDR2 is ANQGSEA. The CDR3, as DNA: TGCAGCGTCGGACAGTCTACCAACACCATATATTTT. Amino acids: CSVGQSTNTIYF. The full variable domain, rest sourced from reference TRBV29-1 and TRBJ1-3, is SAVISQKPSRDICQRGTSLTIQCQVDSQVTMMFWYRQQPGQSLTLIATANQGSEATYESGFVIDKFPISRPNLTFSTLTVSNMSPEDSSIYLCSVGQSTNTIYFGEGSWLTVV.